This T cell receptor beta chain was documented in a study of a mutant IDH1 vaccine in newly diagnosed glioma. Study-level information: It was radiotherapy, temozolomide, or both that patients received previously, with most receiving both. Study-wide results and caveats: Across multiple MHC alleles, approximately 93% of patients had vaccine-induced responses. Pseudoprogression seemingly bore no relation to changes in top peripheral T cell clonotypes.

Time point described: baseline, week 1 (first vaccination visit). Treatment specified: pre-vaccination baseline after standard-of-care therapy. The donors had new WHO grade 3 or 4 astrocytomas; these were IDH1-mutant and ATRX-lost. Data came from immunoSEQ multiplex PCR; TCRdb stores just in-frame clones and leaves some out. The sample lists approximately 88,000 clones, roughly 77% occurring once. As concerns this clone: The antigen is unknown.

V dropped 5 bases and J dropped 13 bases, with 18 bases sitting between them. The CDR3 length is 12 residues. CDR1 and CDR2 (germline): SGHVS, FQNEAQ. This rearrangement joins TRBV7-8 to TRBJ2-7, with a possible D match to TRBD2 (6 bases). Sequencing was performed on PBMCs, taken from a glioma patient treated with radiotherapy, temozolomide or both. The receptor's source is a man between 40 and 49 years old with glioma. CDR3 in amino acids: CASSPAGPGLYF. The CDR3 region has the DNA TGTGCCAGCAGCCCGGCGGGACCCGGATTATACTTC.